The present entry profiles one T cell receptor (beta chain) with its context. The record originates from a study of T cell changes during pregnancy in multiple sclerosis. Profiling relied on immunoSEQ multiplex PCR, and the TCRdb table lists in-frame clones only, not all of them. The table includes more than 45,000 clones, 80% to 95% detected once. Germline V gene data show CDR1 as SGHNT and CDR2 as YENEEA. The CDR3 runs 16 residues. V was clipped by 5 bases and J by 7 bases, with 21 bases between them. Sequencing used CD4+ T cells from peripheral blood mononuclear cells, obtained after pregnancy. The source is a female donor with multiple sclerosis, enrolled in a pregnancy study. The chain has TRBV11-3 and TRBJ2-1; a possible D gene is TRBD1 (7 bases). For the CDR3, the DNA is TGTGCCAGCAGCCTAGGGCGGAGGGGGCTGGGGAATGAGCAGTTCTTC. It encodes CASSLGRRGLGNEQFF.